A few counts support the clone carrying this T cell receptor (beta chain). The same CDR3 is also encoded by other DNA sequences in this sample. In the authors' workflow: Using reference gene primer amplification, nucleated cell counts were estimated. Libraries were prepared by immunoSEQ multiplex PCR; TCRdb keeps only in-frame clonotypes and omits some of them. Clone size and V and J calls were adopted from that table, with D and trimming inferred from the DNA. The repertoire consists of about 180,000 clones, with about 81% occurring once and the leading ten covering about an eighth. The sample is drawn from a study of blood T cell repertoires in COVID-19. Enrollment of patients from Seattle took place during active infection, with longitudinal follow-up. Germline CDR1 SEHNR, CDR2 FQNEAQ (reference sequence). With 3 bases removed from V and 7 bases from J, the gap between germline ends came to 12 bases. This CDR3 region has 13 residues.

Sequencing used peripheral blood. V and J are TRBV7-9 and TRBJ1-2; D remains unclear. The sequence derives from a woman aged 80 or older with COVID-19, enrolled during active disease. Written as DNA, the CDR3 is TGTGCCAGCAGCTTCGGGGAGGGTGGTGGCTACACCTTC. Translating it yields CASSFGEGGGYTF. The full variable domain, rest sourced from reference TRBV7-9 and TRBJ1-2, is DTGVSQNPRHKITKRGQNVTFRCDPISEHNRLYWYRQTLGQGPEFLTYFQNEAQLEKSRLLSDRFSAERPKGSFSTLEIQRTEQGDSAMYLCASSFGEGGGYTFGSGTRLTVV.